This TCR beta chain was sequenced for a study of blood T cell repertoires in COVID-19. Study overall: Samples representing acute and convalescent COVID-19 were sourced from the United States, Italy and Spain.

This clone has just a few counts. Recovery among Cohort 3 donors was established by two negative PCRs, clearance, or symptom resolution. Generated by immunoSEQ multiplex PCR, the TCRdb table keeps only in-frame clones and is missing some. The sample has roughly 140,000 clones, over 80% seen once. The germline V gene has CDR1 MNHEY and CDR2 SVGAGI. The CDR3 extends over 13 amino acids. This receptor was taken from a middle-aged woman who had recovered from COVID-19. Sequences were obtained from PBMCs or T cells enriched from blood (not recorded which). J is TRBJ1-4 and V is TRBV6-5, with TRBD1 as a possible D gene (5 bases). CDR3 in amino acids: CVDTVSTNEKLFF. The CDR3 DNA follows: TGTGTGGACACGGTCTCTACTAATGAAAAACTGTTTTTT.